The table lists the clone carrying this T cell receptor beta chain with a few counts. Its target is unknown. MiXCR, applied by TCRdb to the reads, yields one record per CDR3 protein. The profile shows hundreds of thousands of distinct CDR3 sequences, approximately 30% of them singletons. This record comes from a study of T cell repertoires in cytomegalovirus infection. V was trimmed by 4 bases and J by 0 bases, leaving 10 bases between them. Germline values: CDR1 MNHEY, CDR2 SMNVEV (reference sequence). The CDR3 totals 14 residues. The rearrangement links TRBV27 to TRBJ2-7, with D tentatively TRBD2 (5 bases). The material sequenced was cultured CD8+ T cells from PBMCs, taken from culture after CMV antigen stimulation. This receptor was identified in a human donor in good health (CMV status not recorded). Some clones in this sample may be carry-over from other donors' samples. CDR3 bases: TGTGCCAGCAGTTCCGGCGGGCGCTCCTACGAGCAGTACTTC. Translated: CASSSGGRSYEQYF.